The rows below give T cell receptor beta chains drawn from one sample of a study of blood T cell dynamics during melanoma immunotherapy. TCRdb's copy holds only in-frame clones and misses some; the assay was immunoSEQ multiplex PCR. The table includes more than 4,500 clones, around 77% detected once. The sample was blood, taken from a patient treated with checkpoint blockade. The receptors derive from a human donor with melanoma. Each CDR3 is given with its conserved first and last residue. D genes are given only for firm matches. The listing skips clone size in some rows; elsewhere it reads once, few, many or a size class.

TRBV5-1	TRBJ1-1	TRBD1	.	CASSLVAGGKTEAFF	TGCGCCAGCAGCTTGGTAGCAGGGGGAAAGACTGAAGCTTTCTTT
TRBV4-2	TRBJ1-3	.	.	CASSPRVGQGNSGNTIYF	TGTGCCAGCAGCCCCCGAGTAGGGCAGGGAAACTCTGGAAACACCATATATTTT
TRBV6-5	TRBJ2-2	.	.	CASSFTTGELFF	TGTGCCAGCAGTTTCACCACCGGGGAGCTGTTTTTT
TRBV4-1	TRBJ2-7	TRBD1	.	CASSLVPGTATYEQYF	TGCGCCAGCAGCCTAGTGCCCGGGACAGCGACCTACGAGCAGTACTTC
TRBV5-1	TRBJ2-3	TRBD1	.	CASSEQGARGYTQYF	TGCGCCAGCAGCGAACAGGGGGCGCGGGGATATACGCAGTATTTT
TRBV19	TRBJ2-2	.	.	CASSTGGGAGELFF	TGTGCCAGTAGTACCGGTGGGGGTGCCGGGGAGCTGTTTTTT
TRBV7-9	TRBJ2-1	.	.	CASASGKNEQFF	TGTGCCAGCGCTTCAGGGAAGAATGAGCAGTTCTTC
TRBV7-2	TRBJ1-1	.	.	CASSLALAGNTEAFF	TGTGCCAGCAGCTTAGCGCTGGCCGGGAACACTGAAGCTTTCTTT
TRBV12-5	TRBJ2-7	.	.	CASGLLARSYEQYF	TGTGCTAGTGGTTTGTTGGCCCGCTCCTACGAGCAGTACTTC
TRBV6-6	TRBJ2-7	TRBD1	few	CASSYSDRTYEQYF	TGTGCCAGCAGTTACTCGGACAGGACATACGAGCAGTACTTC
TRBV19	TRBJ1-2	.	.	CASSIVPGLSYGYTF	TGTGCCAGTAGTATAGTGCCAGGGCTTTCCTATGGCTACACCTTC
TRBV2	TRBJ1-5	.	few	CASSEEGRQPQHF	TGTGCCAGCAGTGAGGAGGGTAGGCAGCCCCAGCATTTT
TRBV10-1	TRBJ2-5	.	.	CASSETAAETQYF	TGCGCCAGCAGTGAGACGGCGGCGGAGACCCAGTACTTC
TRBV10-3	TRBJ1-2	.	.	CAISESDSTDYTF	TGTGCCATCAGTGAGTCGGACAGTACTGACTACACCTTC
TRBV30	TRBJ2-7	TRBD1	.	CALPRDSNSYEQYF	TGTGCCCTCCCTCGGGACAGTAACTCCTACGAGCAGTACTTC
TRBV11-2	TRBJ2-1	TRBD2	once	CASSSGGGNEQFF	TGTGCCAGCAGCTCCGGGGGGGGCAATGAGCAGTTCTTC
TRBV10-2	TRBJ1-5	.	few	CASSESSSNQPQHF	TGCGCCAGCAGTGAGTCCAGTAGCAATCAGCCCCAGCATTTT
TRBV7-9	TRBJ1-1	.	few	CASSLDQGQNTEAFF	TGTGCCAGCAGCTTAGATCAGGGCCAGAACACTGAAGCTTTCTTT
TRBV11-3	TRBJ1-5	.	.	CASSLVEAAVAQPQHF	TGTGCCAGCAGCTTAGTTGAGGCAGCGGTAGCGCAGCCCCAGCATTTT
TRBV6-6	TRBJ2-5	TRBD2	.	CASRGAGGLQETQYF	TGTGCCAGCAGGGGAGCGGGAGGCCTCCAAGAGACCCAGTACTTC
TRBV5-1	TRBJ1-1	.	.	CASSLNTEAFF	TGTGCCAGCAGCTTGAACACTGAAGCTTTCTTT
TRBV2	TRBJ2-7	TRBD1	.	CASRVQGPTYEQYF	TGTGCCAGCAGAGTACAGGGGCCGACCTACGAGCAGTACTTC
TRBV28	TRBJ2-3	TRBD1	.	CASSFPGQGAEDTQYF	TGTGCCAGCAGTTTTCCAGGACAGGGGGCCGAAGATACGCAGTATTTT
TRBV13	TRBJ1-2	TRBD1	.	CASSLGSGGFGYGYTF	TGTGCCAGCAGCTTAGGGTCAGGGGGTTTCGGGTATGGCTACACCTTC
TRBV11-3	TRBJ2-2	.	.	CASSRGGGRDTGELFF	TGTGCCAGCAGCCGAGGGGGGGGACGGGACACCGGGGAGCTGTTTTTT
TRBV4-1	TRBJ1-2	.	.	CASSLPGAEANYGYTF	TGCGCCAGCAGCCTCCCCGGGGCAGAAGCTAACTATGGCTACACCTTC